Shown below are 2 T cell receptor beta chains from a single sample sequenced in a study of T-cell reconstitution after alpha-beta-depleted transplantation in children. Preparation of the TCRbeta library was carried out with unique molecular identifiers. MiXCR, applied by TCRdb to the PCR reads, yields one record per CDR3 protein. This sample has 600,000 or so distinct CDR3 sequences, with more than 20% found just once. Specimen: PBMCs, mostly from graft donor cells, collected 360 days after TCRalphabeta/CD19-depleted stem cell transplant. The source of these receptors is a boy under three years old who had a stem cell transplant for acute myeloid leukemia, so the T cells may come from the graft donor.

This clonotype was detected many times. The chain has TRBV28 and TRBJ2-1; 9 nucleotides agree with TRBD2. The CDR3 contains 15 residues. V shed 4 bases and J 8 bases; nucleotides not matched to a gene: 9. Germline V gene sequence: CDR1 MDHEN, CDR2 SYDVKM. CDR3 coding DNA: TGTGCCAGCAGTTCCCAGACTAGCGGTGGGGATGAGCAGTTCTTC. This gives the protein CASSSQTSGGDEQFF.

Ten or more counts support this clonotype. The V call is TRBV29-1, the J call TRBJ1-1; D unclear. The CDR3 totals 13 residues. Germline-derived CDR1 and CDR2 are SQVTM and ANQGSEA. Trimming removed 2 bases from V and 6 bases from J, with 13 bases in between. CDR3 residues: CSVERSAAPEAFF. The CDR3 DNA reads TGCAGCGTTGAACGTTCGGCAGCCCCTGAAGCTTTCTTT.